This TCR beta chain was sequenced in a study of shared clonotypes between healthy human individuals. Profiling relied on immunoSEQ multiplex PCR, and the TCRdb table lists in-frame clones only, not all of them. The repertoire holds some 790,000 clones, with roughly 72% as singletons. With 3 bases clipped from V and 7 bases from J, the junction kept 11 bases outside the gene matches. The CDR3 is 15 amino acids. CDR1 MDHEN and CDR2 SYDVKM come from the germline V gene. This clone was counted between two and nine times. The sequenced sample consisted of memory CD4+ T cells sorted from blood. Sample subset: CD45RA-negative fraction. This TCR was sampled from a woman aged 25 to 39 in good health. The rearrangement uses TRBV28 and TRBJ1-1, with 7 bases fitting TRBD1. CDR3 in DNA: TGTGCCAGCAGTTTTGGCCTGACAGGGTCGATTGAAGCTTTCTTT. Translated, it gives CASSFGLTGSIEAFF.